This T cell receptor beta chain was identified during a study of blood T cells in healthy people across ages. Findings of the study overall: Among long-lived donors, naive CD4+ cells were more numerous and diversity higher than in aged donors.

The table lists this clonotype with a few counts. What it binds is unknown. Every sample yielded at least 6.5 million isolated PBMCs. The V gene end was trimmed by 0 bases and the J gene end by 4 bases; junction bases not matched to a gene: 8. The germline V gene has CDR1 SQVTM and CDR2 ANQGSEA. The CDR3 totals 16 residues. Then a second PCR, running roughly 7 to 11 cycles, was carried out with a sample-barcoded 5' primer and a J-beta primer mix. All samples gave at least 2.5 million CDR3-containing paired-end reads. TCRdb redid the calling of the 5' RACE reads with MiXCR, one entry per CDR3 protein. The repertoire holds roughly 1,500,000 distinct CDR3 sequences, approximately 40% seen once, with roughly 7.7% in the top ten.

This sequence joins TRBV29-1 and TRBJ2-7; TRBD2 aligns across 11 bases. This TCR derives from a woman between 18 and 30 years old in good health. Sequences were obtained from blood. CDR3 sequence: CSVEDITSGGFYEQYF. CDR3 DNA: TGCAGCGTTGAAGATATAACTAGCGGGGGTTTTTACGAGCAGTACTTC.